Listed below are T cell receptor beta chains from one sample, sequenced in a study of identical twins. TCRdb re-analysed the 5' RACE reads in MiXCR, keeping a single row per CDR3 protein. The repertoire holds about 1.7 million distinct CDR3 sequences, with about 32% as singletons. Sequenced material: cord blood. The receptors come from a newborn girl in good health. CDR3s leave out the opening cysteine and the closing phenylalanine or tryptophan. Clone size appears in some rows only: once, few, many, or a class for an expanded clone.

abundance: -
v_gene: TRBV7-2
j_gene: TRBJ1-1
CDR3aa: ASSLGYRDAF

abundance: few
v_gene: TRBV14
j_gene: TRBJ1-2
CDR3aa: ASSEVVSQNYGYT

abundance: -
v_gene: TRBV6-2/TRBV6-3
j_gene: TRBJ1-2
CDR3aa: ASTLTAKLYGYT

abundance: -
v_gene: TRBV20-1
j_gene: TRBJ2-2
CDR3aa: SAWTGDTGELF

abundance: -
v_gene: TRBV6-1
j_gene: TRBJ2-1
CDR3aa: ASSEGTIGKQF

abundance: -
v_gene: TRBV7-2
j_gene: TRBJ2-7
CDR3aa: ASSLGRRTGWPYEQY

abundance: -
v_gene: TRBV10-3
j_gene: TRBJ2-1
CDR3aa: AISGRKERAGGRNEQF

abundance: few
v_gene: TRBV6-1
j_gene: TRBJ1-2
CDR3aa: ASSESREGGYGYT

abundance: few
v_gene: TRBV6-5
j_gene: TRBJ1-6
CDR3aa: ASSHDRRRVNSPLH

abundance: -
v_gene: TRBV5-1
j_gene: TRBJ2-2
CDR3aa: ASSLVPYTGELF

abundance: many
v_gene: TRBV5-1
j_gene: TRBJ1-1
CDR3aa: ASSLIENTEAF

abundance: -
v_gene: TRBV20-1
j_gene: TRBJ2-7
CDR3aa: SAYNLLTSGANYRYYEQY

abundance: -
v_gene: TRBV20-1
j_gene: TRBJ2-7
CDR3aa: SARSWDISYEQY

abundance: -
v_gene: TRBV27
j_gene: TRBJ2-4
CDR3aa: ASSTRQGGKNIQY

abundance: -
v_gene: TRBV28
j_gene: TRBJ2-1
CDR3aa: ASSLSGGLSYNEQF

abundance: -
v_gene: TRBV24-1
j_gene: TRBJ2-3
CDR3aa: ATSDFGRDGGPGTDAQY

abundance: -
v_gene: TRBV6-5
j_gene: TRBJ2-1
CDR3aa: ASSYSQTRFNEQF

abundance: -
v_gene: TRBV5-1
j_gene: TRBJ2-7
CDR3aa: ASSLRLAGVSYEQY

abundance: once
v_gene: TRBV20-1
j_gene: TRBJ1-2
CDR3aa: SARDYGGAWGYT

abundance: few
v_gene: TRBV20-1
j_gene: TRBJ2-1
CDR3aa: SAIPLAGGGYNEQF

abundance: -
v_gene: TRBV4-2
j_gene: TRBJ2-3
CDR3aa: ASSQEPTAGGTDTQY

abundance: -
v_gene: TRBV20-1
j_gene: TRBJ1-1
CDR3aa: SASPGWYTEAF

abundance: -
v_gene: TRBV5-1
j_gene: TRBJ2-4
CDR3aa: ASSPQGLAKTIQY

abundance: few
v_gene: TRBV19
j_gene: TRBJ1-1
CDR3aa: ASSIQGMNTEAF

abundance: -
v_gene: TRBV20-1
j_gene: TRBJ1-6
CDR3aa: SAREGRVVYNSPLH

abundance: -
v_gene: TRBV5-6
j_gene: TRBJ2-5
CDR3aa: ASSAGQGADNEQY

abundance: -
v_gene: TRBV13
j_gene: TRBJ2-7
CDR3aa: ASSLGYRTGVFSYEQY

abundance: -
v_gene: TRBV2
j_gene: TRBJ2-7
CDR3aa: ASSVRGVAGNEQY

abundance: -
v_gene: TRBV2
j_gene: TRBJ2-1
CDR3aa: ASLRWGQGPEEQF

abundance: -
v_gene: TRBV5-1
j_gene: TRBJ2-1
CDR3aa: ASTPSGTYNEQF

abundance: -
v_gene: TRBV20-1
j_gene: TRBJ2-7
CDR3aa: SARDSGGLSSYEQY

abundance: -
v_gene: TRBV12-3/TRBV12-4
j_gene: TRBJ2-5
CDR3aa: ASRQGAKETQY

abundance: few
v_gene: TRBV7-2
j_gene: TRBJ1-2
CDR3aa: ASSLRASGNYGYT